This record looks at one T cell receptor (beta chain) sequence and its context. Antigen unknown. It was patients with CD8+CD57+ cell expansion by flow cytometry who were chosen for sequencing. TCR beta VDJ and CDR3 profiles were obtained from a genomic DNA template. MiXCR, applied by TCRdb to the reads, yields one record per CDR3 protein. The repertoire holds under 250,000 distinct CDR3 sequences, with roughly half as singletons. The V and J ends lost 3 bases and 4 bases respectively, with 21 bases between them. CDR1 LNHNV and CDR2 YYDKDF come from the germline V gene (reference sequence). The CDR3 spans 17 residues. These data originate in a study of CD8+CD57+ T cells in acquired aplastic anemia. Study results and limitations: A significant difference in CD8+ Simpson's diversity between patients and controls was not found.

The chain employs TRBV15 and TRBJ1-1; no firm D call. Sample: sorted CD4+, CD8+, or CD8+CD57+ T cells (not recorded which) from PBMCs. The receptor comes from a human donor with aplastic anemia. The CDR3 is CATSRPSLLLRITEAFF. Written as DNA, the CDR3 is TGTGCCACCAGCAGGCCATCCCTTCTTCTGAGGATCACTGAAGCTTTCTTT.